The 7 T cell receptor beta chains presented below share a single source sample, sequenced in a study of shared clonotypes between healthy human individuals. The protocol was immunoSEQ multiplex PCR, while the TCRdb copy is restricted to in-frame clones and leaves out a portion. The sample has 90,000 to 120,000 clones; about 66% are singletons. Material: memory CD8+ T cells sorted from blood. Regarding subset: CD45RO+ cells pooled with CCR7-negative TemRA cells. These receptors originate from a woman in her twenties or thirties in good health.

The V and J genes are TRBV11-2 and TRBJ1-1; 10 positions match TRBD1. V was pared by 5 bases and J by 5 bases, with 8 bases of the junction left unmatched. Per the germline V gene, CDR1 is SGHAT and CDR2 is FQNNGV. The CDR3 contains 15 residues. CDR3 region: CASSPGTGEGTEAFF. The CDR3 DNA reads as TGTGCCAGCAGCCCCGGGACAGGGGAAGGAACTGAAGCTTTCTTT.

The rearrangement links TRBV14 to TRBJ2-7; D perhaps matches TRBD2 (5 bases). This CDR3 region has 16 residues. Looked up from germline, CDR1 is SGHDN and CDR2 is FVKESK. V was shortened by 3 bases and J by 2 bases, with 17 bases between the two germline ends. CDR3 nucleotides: TGTGCCAGCAGCCAGATTCTGGGGAGCCCCCCCTACGAGCAGTACTTC. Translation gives CASSQILGSPPYEQYF.

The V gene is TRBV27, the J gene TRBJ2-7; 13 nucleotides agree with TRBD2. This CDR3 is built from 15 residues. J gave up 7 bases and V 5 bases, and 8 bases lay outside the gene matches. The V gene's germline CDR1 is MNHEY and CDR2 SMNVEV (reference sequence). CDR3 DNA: TGTGCCAGCAGTCAAGGACTAGCGGGAGTCCGGGAGCAGTACTTC. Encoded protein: CASSQGLAGVREQYF.

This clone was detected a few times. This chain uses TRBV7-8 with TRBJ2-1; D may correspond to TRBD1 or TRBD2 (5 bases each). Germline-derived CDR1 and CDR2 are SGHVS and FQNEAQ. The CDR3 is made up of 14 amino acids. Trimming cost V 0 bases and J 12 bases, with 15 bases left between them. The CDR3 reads CASSLAGPRVGQFF. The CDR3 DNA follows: TGTGCCAGCAGCTTAGCGGGACCGCGGGTCGGGCAGTTCTTC.

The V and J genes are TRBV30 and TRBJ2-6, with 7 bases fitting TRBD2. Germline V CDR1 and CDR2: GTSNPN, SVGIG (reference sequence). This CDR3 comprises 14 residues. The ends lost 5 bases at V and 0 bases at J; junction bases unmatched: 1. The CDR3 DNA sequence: TGTGCCTGGGCTAGCGGCTCTGGGGCCAACGTCCTGACTTTC. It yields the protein CAWASGSGANVLTF.

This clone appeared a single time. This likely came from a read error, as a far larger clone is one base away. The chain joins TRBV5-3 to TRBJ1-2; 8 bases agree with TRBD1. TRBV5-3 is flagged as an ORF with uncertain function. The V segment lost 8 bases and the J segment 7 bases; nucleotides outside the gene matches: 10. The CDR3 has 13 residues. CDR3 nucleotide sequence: TGTGCCAGCAGCCTGGACAGGGACGCTGGCTACACCTTC. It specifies CASSLDRDAGYTF.

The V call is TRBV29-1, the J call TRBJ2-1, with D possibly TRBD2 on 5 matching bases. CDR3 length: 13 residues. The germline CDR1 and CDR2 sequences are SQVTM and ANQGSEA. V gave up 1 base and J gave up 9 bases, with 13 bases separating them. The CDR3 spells CSVEVGSAREQFF. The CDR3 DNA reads TGCAGCGTTGAAGTAGGTAGCGCCCGTGAGCAGTTCTTC.